This T cell receptor beta chain comes out of a study of shared clonotypes between healthy human individuals. General observations from the study: Clonotypes shared by all four sorted-subset donors had higher generation probabilities than non-shared clonotypes. Naive CD4 clonotypes were shared across a few donors at about 5%.

The V gene lost 3 bases and the J gene lost 0 bases, with 12 bases spanning the gap. From germline, CDR1 is SGHDT and CDR2 YYEEEE. The CDR3 totals 16 residues. Evenly divided among several immunoSEQ plates was the genomic DNA of each subset. Clones were sequenced by immunoSEQ multiplex PCR, and TCRdb holds only the in-frame ones, with some missing. The profile shows 2 million to 2.5 million clones, approximately 94% of them singletons. Comment on this clone: The antigen remains unidentified.

The sample was naive CD4+ T cells sorted from blood. The subset denotes: CD45RA+ positively selected. V is TRBV5-6 and J is TRBJ2-2; TRBD1 is a possible D gene (6 bases). The receptor was derived from a man aged 18 to 35 in good health. The CDR3 sequence: CASSSQGVSNTGELFF. In nucleotides, the CDR3 is TGTGCCAGCAGCTCACAGGGTGTCTCGAACACCGGGGAGCTGTTTTTT.